A single sample is the source of the 8 T cell receptor beta chains below, sequenced in a study of CD8+ T cells in alopecia areata. Sequencing templates came from extracted RNA that was reverse transcribed into cDNA. Clones were sequenced by immunoSEQ multiplex PCR, and TCRdb holds only the in-frame ones, with some missing. The profile covers about 20,000 clones, with roughly 62% appearing a single time and 4.5% to 5.5% taken by the ten largest. CD4+ cells belonging to about five patients, who were in the biomarker study, were further sorted into CD25+CD127- cells. Source material: CD4+ Tregs sorted from blood. Every receptor here comes from a human donor with alopecia areata.

The chain uses TRBV7-2 and TRBJ2-1; 13 nucleotides match TRBD2. The CDR3 runs 15 residues. V lost 3 bases and J lost 9; bases outside the gene matches: 5. Per germline, CDR1 SGHTA and CDR2 FQGNSA. In nucleotides, the CDR3 is TGTGCCAGCAGCTTTACTAGCGGGGGGGCAGTTGAGCAGTTCTTC. Translation gives CASSFTSGGAVEQFF.

This clone was observed a handful of times. The chain combines TRBV29-1 with TRBJ2-5; the D gene is possibly TRBD2 (6 bases). There are 12 residues in the CDR3. Deletions cut 3 bases from V and 3 bases from J, with 8 bases between. Per germline, CDR1 SQVTM and CDR2 ANQGSEA. The CDR3 reads CSVDRGKETQYF. CDR3 DNA: TGCAGCGTTGATCGCGGGAAAGAGACCCAGTACTTC. Filled out from reference TRBV29-1 and TRBJ2-5, the complete variable domain reads SAVISQKPSRDICQRGTSLTIQCQVDSQVTMMFWYRQQPGQSLTLIATANQGSEATYESGFVIDKFPISRPNLTFSTLTVSNMSPEDSSIYLCSVDRGKETQYFGPGTRLLVL.

The gene calls are TRBV2 and TRBJ2-2; the match to TRBD1 covers 8 bases. The CDR3 covers 17 residues. The V gene end was trimmed by 2 bases and the J gene end by 6 bases; junction bases not matched to a gene: 11. Germline CDR1 is SNHLY and CDR2 is FYNNEI. The DNA for the CDR3 is TGTGCCAGCAGTGAATTTAGTGGCAGGGGGCGCGCCGGGGAGCTGTTTTTT. It yields the protein CASSEFSGRGRAGELFF.

By proportion, this clone is medium-sized (0.01 to 0.1%). This rearrangement joins TRBV10-3 to TRBJ1-1; D is unclear. The CDR3 has 11 residues. Germline CDR1 is ENHRY and CDR2 is SYGVKD. The V and J ends lost 10 bases and 5 bases respectively, with 11 bases between them. Here the CDR3 reads CATSTSTEAFF. The CDR3 DNA is TGTGCCACCTCTACGAGTACTGAAGCTTTCTTT.

V and J are TRBV6-1 and TRBJ1-1; D is ambiguous. V gave up 2 bases and J gave up 11 bases, with 15 bases separating them. The germline V gene encodes CDR1 MNHNS and CDR2 SASEGT. This CDR3 contains 13 residues. CDR3 amino acids: CASSEILRGRAFF. The CDR3 DNA follows: TGTGCCAGCAGTGAAATCTTGCGCGGGAGGGCTTTCTTT.

This chain connects TRBV18 to TRBJ2-1; TRBD2 matches at 8 bases. The germline V gene has CDR1 KGHSH and CDR2 LQKENI. CDR3 length: 14 amino acids. V lost 6 bases, J lost 0 bases, and 1 base stayed unmatched. The CDR3 sequence: CASSGTSSYNEQFF. CDR3 bases: TGTGCCAGCTCGGGGACTAGCTCCTACAATGAGCAGTTCTTC.

The rearrangement uses TRBV7-6 and TRBJ2-1; D possibly uses TRBD1 or TRBD2 (5 bases each). Trimming took 8 bases from V and 4 from J, leaving 15 bases between them. Looked up from germline, CDR1 is SGHVS and CDR2 is FNYEAQ. CDR3 length: 14 amino acids. The CDR3 here is CASGRGQGYNEQFF. The CDR3 nucleotides are TGTGCCAGCGGACGAGGGCAGGGATACAATGAGCAGTTCTTC.

This rearrangement joins TRBV29-1 to TRBJ2-1, with 14 bases identical to TRBD2. The germline V gene has CDR1 SQVTM and CDR2 ANQGSEA. J gave up 9 bases and V 6 bases, and 10 bases lay outside the gene matches. This CDR3 comprises 15 residues. CDR3 coding DNA: TGCAGCGTGATCCCGGGACTAGCGGGGGCAATTGAGCAGTTCTTC. It translates to CSVIPGLAGAIEQFF.